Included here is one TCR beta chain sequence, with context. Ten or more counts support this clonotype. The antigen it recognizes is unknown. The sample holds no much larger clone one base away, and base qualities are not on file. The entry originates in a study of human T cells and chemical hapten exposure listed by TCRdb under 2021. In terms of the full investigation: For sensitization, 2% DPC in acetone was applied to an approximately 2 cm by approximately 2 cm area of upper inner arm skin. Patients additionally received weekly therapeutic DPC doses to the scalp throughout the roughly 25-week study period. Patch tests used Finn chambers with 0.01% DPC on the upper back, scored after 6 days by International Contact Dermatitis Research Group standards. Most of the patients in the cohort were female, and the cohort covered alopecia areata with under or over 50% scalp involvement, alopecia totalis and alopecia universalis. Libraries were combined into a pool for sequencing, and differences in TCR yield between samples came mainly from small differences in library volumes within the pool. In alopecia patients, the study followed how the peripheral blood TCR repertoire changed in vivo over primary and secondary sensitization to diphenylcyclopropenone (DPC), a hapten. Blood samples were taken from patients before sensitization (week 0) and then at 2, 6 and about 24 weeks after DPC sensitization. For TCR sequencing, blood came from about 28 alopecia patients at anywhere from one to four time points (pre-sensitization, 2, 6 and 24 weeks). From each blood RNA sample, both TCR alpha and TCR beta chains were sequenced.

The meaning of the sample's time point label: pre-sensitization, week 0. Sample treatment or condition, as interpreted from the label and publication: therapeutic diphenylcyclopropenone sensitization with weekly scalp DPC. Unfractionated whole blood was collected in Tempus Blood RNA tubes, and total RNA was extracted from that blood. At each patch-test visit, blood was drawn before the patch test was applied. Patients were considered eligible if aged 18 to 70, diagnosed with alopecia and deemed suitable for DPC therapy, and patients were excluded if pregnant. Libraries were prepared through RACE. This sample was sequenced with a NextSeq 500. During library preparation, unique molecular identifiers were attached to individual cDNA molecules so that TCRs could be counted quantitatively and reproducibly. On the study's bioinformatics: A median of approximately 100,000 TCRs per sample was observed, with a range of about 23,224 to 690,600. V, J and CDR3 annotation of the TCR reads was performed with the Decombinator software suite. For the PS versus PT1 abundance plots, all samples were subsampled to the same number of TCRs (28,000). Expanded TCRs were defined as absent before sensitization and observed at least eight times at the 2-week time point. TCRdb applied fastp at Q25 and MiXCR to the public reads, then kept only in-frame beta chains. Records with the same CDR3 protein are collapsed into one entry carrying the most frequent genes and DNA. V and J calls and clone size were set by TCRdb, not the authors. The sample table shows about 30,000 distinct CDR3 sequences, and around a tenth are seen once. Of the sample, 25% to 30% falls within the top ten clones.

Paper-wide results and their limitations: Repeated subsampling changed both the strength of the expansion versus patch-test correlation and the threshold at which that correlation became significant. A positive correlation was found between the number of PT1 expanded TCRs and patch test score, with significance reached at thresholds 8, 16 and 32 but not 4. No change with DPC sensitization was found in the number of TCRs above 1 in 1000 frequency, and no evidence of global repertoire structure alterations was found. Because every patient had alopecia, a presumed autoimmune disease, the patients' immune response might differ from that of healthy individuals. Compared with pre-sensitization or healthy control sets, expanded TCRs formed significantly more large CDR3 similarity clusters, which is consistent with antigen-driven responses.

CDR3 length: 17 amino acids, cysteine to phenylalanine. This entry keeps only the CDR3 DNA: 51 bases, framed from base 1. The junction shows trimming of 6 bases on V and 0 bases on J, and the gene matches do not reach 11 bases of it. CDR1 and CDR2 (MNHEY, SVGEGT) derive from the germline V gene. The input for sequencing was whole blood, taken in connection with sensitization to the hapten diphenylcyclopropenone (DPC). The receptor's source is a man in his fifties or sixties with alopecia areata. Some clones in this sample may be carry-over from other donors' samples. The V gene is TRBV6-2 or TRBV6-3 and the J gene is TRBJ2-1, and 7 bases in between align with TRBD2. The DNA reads TGTGCCAGCAGCCTAGCGGATCGGGGTAGCTCCTACAATGAGCAGTTCTTC. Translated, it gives CASSLADRGSSYNEQFF.